Here is one T cell receptor (beta chain) with its context. The antigen is unknown. This specimen comes from a study of T-cell reconstitution after alpha-beta-depleted transplantation in children. The study's findings and limits: Surviving thymic progenitors and recipient T cells were the source of high TCRbeta diversity at day 60 in some patients.

CDR1 and CDR2 (germline): KGHSH, LQKENI. Unmatched junction bases numbered 7, after V lost 0 bases and J lost 1 base. This CDR3 is built from 17 residues. Researchers prepared the TCRbeta library using unique molecular identifiers, the study reports. TCRdb processed the PCR reads anew with MiXCR; each CDR3 protein has one entry. The sample has a few hundred thousand distinct CDR3 sequences; about a quarter are singletons. The chain uses TRBV18 and TRBJ1-2; TRBD1 matches 8 bases. This TCR was sampled from a girl aged 2 to 9 with Fanconi anemia, due to receive a stem cell transplant. Source: PBMCs, taken before TCRalphabeta/CD19-depleted stem cell transplant. The CDR3 DNA reads as TGTGCCAGCTCACCACCGAGACAACAGGGGGGTAACTATGGCTACACCTTC. This encodes CASSPPRQQGGNYGYTF.